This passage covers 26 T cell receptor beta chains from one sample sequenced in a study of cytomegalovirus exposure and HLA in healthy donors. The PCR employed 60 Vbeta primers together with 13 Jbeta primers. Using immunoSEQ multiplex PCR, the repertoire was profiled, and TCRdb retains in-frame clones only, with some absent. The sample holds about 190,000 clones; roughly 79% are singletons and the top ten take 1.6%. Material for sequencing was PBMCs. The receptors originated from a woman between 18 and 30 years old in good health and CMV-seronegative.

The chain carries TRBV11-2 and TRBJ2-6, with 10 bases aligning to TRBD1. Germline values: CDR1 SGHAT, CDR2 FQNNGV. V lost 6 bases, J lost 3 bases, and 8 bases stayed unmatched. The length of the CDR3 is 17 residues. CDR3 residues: CASRPGTGVYGANVLTF. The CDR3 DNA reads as TGTGCCAGCAGACCCGGGACAGGGGTGTATGGGGCCAACGTCCTGACTTTC. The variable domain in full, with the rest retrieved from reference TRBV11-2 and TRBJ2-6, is EAGVAQSPRYKIIEKRQSVAFWCNPISGHATLYWYQQILGQGPKLLIQFQNNGVVDDSQLPKDRFSAERLKGVDSTLKIQPAKLEDSAVYLCASRPGTGVYGANVLTFGAGSRLTVL.

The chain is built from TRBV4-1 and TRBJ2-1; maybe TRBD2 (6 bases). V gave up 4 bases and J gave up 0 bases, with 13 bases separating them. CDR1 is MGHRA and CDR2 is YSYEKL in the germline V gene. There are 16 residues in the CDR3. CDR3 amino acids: CASSRDLRGSYNEQFF. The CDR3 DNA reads TGCGCCAGCAGCCGGGACTTGAGGGGCTCCTACAATGAGCAGTTCTTC.

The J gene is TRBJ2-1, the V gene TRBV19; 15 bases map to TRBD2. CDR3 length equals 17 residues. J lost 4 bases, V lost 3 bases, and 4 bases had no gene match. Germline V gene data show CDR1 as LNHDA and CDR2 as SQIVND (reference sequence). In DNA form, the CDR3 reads TGTGCCAGTAGTATCGGGACTAGCGGGGGGATATACAATGAGCAGTTCTTC. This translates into CASSIGTSGGIYNEQFF.

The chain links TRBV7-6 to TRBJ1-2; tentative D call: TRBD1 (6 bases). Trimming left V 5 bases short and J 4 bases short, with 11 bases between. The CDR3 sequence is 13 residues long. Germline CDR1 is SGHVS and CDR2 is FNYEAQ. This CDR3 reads CASSPSGVYGYTF. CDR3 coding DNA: TGTGCCAGCAGCCCTTCAGGGGTCTATGGCTACACCTTC.

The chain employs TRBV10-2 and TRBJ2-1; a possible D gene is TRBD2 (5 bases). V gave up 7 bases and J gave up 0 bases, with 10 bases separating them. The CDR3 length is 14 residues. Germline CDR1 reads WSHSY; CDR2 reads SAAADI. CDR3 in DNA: TGCGCCAGCACGGACTCTCCCTCCTACAATGAGCAGTTCTTC. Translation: CASTDSPSYNEQFF.

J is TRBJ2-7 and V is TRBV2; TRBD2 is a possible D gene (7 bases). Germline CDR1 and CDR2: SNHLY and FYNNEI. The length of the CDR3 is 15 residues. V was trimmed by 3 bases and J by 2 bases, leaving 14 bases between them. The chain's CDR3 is CASSDGGAQAYEQYF. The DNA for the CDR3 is TGTGCCAGCAGTGATGGGGGGGCGCAGGCCTACGAGCAGTACTTC.

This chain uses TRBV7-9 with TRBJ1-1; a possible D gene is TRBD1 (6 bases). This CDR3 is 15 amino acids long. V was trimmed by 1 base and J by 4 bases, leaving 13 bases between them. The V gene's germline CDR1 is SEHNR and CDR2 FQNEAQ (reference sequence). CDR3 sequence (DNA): TGTGCCAGCAGCTTAGTCGGGGGGCAGGGCACTGAAGCTTTCTTT. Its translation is CASSLVGGQGTEAFF. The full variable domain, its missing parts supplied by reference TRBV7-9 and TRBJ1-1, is DTGVSQNPRHKITKRGQNVTFRCDPISEHNRLYWYRQTLGQGPEFLTYFQNEAQLEKSRLLSDRFSAERPKGSFSTLEIQRTEQGDSAMYLCASSLVGGQGTEAFFGQGTRLTVV.

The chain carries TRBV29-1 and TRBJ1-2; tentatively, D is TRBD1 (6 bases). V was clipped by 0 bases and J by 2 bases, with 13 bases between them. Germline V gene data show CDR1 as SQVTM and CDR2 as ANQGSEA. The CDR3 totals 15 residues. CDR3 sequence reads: CSVEDLDRPNYGYTF. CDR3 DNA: TGCAGCGTTGAAGACCTTGACAGGCCCAACTATGGCTACACCTTC.

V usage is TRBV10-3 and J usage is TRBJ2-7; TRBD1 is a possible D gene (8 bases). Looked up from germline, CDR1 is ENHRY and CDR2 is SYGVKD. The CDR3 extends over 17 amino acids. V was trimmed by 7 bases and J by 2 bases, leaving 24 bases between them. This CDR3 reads CAITNPPGGQEPYEQYF. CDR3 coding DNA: TGTGCCATCACCAACCCACCGGGGGGACAGGAACCCTACGAGCAGTACTTC.

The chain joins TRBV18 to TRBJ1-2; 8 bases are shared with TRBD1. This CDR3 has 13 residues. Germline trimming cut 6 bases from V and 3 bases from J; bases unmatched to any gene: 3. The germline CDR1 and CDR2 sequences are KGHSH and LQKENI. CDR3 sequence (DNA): TGTGCCAGCTCCCAGACAGGGGACTATGGCTACACCTTC. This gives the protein CASSQTGDYGYTF. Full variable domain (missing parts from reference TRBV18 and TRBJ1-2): NAGVMQNPRHLVRRRGQEARLRCSPMKGHSHVYWYRQLPEEGLKFMVYLQKENIIDESGMPKERFSAEFPKEGPSILRIQQVVRGDSAAYFCASSQTGDYGYTFGSGTRLTVV.

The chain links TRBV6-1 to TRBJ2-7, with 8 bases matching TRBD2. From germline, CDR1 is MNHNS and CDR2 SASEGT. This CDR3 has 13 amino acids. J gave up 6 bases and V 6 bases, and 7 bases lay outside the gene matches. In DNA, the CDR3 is TGTGCCAGCAGGCCGCGGGGGGCTGGCGAGCAGTACTTC. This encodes CASRPRGAGEQYF.

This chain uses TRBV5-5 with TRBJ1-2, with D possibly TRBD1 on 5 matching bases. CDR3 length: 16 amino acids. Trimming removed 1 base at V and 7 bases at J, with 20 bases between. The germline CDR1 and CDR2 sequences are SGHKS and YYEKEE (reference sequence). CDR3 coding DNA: TGTGCCAGCAGCTTGAATGGGGCGCGGTTAATTGGTGGCTACACCTTC. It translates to CASSLNGARLIGGYTF.

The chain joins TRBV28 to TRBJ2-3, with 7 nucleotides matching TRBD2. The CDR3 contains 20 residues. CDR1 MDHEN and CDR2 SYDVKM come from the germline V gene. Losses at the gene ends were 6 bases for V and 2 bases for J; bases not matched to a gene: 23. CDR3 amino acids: CASSPPAVRASGQNTDTQYF. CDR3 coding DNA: TGTGCCAGCAGCCCCCCCGCGGTCAGGGCTAGCGGCCAGAACACAGATACGCAGTATTTT. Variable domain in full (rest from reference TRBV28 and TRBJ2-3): DVKVTQSSRYLVKRTGEKVFLECVQDMDHENMFWYRQDPGLGLRLIYFSYDVKMKEKGDIPEGYSVSREKKERFSLILESASTNQTSMYLCASSPPAVRASGQNTDTQYFGPGTRLTVL.

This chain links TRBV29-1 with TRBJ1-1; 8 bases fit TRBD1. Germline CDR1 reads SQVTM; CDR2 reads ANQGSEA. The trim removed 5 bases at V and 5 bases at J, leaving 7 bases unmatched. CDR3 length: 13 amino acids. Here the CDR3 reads CSVKRQGWTEAFF. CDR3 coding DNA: TGCAGCGTTAAGAGACAGGGGTGGACTGAAGCTTTCTTT.

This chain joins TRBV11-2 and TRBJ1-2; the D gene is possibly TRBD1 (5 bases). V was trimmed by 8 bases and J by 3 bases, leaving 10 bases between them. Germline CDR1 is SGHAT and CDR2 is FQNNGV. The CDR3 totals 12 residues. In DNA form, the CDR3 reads TGTGCCAGCTCACAGGTTGACTATGGCTACACCTTC. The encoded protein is CASSQVDYGYTF.

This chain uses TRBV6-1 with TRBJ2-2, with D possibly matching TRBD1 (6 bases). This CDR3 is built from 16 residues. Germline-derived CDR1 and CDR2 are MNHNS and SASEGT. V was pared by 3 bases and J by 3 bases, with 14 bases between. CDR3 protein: CASSEPTGTDTGELFF. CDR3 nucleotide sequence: TGTGCCAGCAGTGAGCCCACAGGGACCGACACCGGGGAGCTGTTTTTT.

CDR3 nucleotide sequence: TGTGCCAGCAGTCGCGAGACAGGGTATGAGCAGTTCTTC. It yields the protein CASSRETGYEQFF. The chain joins TRBV27 to TRBJ2-1, with 7 bases aligning to TRBD1. Germline V CDR1 and CDR2: MNHEY, SMNVEV (reference sequence). V was clipped by 5 bases and J by 8 bases; unmatched bases: 6. The CDR3 is 13 residues long.

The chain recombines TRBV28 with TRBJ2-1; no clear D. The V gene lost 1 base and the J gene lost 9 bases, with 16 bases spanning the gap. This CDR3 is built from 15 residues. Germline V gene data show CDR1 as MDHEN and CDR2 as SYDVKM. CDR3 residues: CASSLSGSIRVEQFF. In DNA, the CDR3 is TGTGCCAGCAGTTTATCGGGTTCTATACGGGTTGAGCAGTTCTTC.

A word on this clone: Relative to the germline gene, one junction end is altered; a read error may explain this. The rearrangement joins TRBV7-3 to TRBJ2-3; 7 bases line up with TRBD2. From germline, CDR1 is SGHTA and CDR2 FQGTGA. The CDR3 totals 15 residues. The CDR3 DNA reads TGTGCCAGCAGCCTAACGGGGCGGGAGCTAGATACGCAGTATTTT. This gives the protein CASSLTGRELDTQYF.

The CDR3: CASSLQVYEQYF. For the CDR3, the DNA is TGTGCCAGCTCCTTGCAGGTCTACGAGCAGTACTTC. The J gene is TRBJ2-7, the V gene TRBV28, with D unresolved. The CDR3 has 12 amino acids. CDR1 MDHEN and CDR2 SYDVKM come from the germline V gene. V lost 8 bases to trimming and J lost 3 bases, with 11 bases between them.

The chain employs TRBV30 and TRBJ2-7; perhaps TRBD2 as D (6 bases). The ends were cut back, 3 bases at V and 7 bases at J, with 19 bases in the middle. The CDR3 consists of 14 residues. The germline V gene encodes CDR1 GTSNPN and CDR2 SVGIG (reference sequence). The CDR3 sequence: CAWRPGLPIREQYF. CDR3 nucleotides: TGTGCCTGGAGGCCGGGACTCCCTATTCGGGAGCAGTACTTC.

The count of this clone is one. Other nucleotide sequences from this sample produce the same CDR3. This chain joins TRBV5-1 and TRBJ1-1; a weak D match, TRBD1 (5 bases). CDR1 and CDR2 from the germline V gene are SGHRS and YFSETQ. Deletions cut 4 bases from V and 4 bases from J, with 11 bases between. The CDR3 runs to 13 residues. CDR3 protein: CASSLGGSTEAFF. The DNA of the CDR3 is TGCGCCAGCAGCCTCGGGGGGAGCACTGAAGCTTTCTTT.

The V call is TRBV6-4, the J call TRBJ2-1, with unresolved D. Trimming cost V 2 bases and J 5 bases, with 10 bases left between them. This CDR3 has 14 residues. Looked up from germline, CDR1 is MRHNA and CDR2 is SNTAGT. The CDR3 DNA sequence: TGTGCCAGCAGTGACGGCCGTTATAACAATGAGCAGTTCTTC. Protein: CASSDGRYNNEQFF.

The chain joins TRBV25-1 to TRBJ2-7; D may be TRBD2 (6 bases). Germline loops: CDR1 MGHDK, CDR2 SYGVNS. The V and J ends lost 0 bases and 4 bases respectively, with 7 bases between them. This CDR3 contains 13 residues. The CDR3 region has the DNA TGTGCCAGCAGTGAATATGGGGGGTACGAGCAGTACTTC. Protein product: CASSEYGGYEQYF.

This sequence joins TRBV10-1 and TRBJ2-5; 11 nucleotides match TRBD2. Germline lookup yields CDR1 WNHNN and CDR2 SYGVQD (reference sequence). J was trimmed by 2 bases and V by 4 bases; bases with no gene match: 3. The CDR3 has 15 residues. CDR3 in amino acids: CASSASGGTQETQYF. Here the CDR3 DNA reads TGCGCCAGCAGTGCTAGCGGGGGGACTCAAGAGACCCAGTACTTC.

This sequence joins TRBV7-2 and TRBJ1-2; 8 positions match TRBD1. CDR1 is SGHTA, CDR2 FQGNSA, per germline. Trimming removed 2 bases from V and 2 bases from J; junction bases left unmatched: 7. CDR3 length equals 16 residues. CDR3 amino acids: CASSLYTTGENYGYTF. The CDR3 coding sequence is TGTGCCAGCAGCTTATACACGACAGGGGAGAACTATGGCTACACCTTC. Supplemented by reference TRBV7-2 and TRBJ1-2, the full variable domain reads GAGVSQSPSNKVTEKGKDVELRCDPISGHTALYWYRQSLGQGLEFLIYFQGNSAPDKSGLPSDRFSAERTGGSVSTLTIQRTQQEDSAVYLCASSLYTTGENYGYTFGSGTRLTVV.